Here is one T cell receptor (beta chain) with its context. CDR3 size: 11 residues. V lost 6 bases and J 6 bases, leaving 8 bases between the germline ends. Peripheral blood CD8+ and CD4+ T cells were profiled by TCR beta sequencing. The record originates from a study of CD8 T cells in Susac syndrome. An amount of RNA that ranged from about 0.45 to 1 ug was reverse transcribed with random hexamers. By means of immunoSEQ multiplex PCR, TCR beta CDR3 spanning 54 Vbeta and 13 Jbeta underwent amplification. TCRdb re-derived calls from the immunoSEQ multiplex PCR reads in MiXCR, one entry per CDR3 protein. The profile shows some 220,000 distinct CDR3 sequences, roughly 96% of them singletons.

The sample taken for sequencing was CD4+ T cells from PBMCs. The origin of this receptor is a human donor with multiple sclerosis. The chain employs TRBV12-3 or TRBV12-4 and TRBJ1-1; D is ambiguous. This CDR3 reads CASRLISEAFF. The CDR3 coding sequence is TGTGCCAGCAGATTAATCTCTGAAGCTTTCTTT.